This note documents a single TCR beta chain sequence. Its antigen remains undetermined. Nothing much larger sits one base from this clone, and base qualities are not available. This entry belongs to a study of CD8 T cells in Susac syndrome (dated by TCRdb to between 2018 and 2020). With regard to the full study: Repertoire sequencing was used to test whether CD8+ T cell activation and differentiation in Susac syndrome was antigen driven. Beyond this particular receptor, the publication reports: The study acknowledged that relatively few individuals were included in the TCR sequencing and HLA analysis.

The CDR3 goes from the cysteine to the phenylalanine over 14 residues. Kept here is only the CDR3 DNA, which spans 42 bases and is read in frame from base 1. CDR1 SGDLS and CDR2 YYNGEE are derived from the germline V gene. Deletion took 4 bases off V and 6 bases off J, with a span of 14 bases between the germline ends. RNA was extracted with the RNeasy kit and roughly 0.5 to 1 ug was reverse transcribed using random hexamers. The immunoSEQ multiplex PCR assay, covering 54 Vbeta and 13 Jbeta segments, was used to amplify TCR beta CDR3 regions. Bias from PCR amplification was corrected by using a synthetic template baseline for primer optimization and for computational correction. The published analysis was carried out like this. Reads were annotated to V, D and J genes per IMGT and analyzed with immunoSEQ Analyzer, keeping only productive sequences. Clonality was computed as one minus Shannon entropy normalized by log2 of the number of productive unique sequences. For each patient and control, public and private clones were evaluated among the 100 most prevalent clones. Clones were defined as Susac-specific when absent from the healthy and MS cohorts, from roughly 1,000 published viral clones and from other ImmuneACCESS disease sequences. TCRdb applied fastp at Q25 and MiXCR to the public reads, then kept only in-frame beta chains. Rows matching on CDR3 protein sequence are summarized as one entry with the most common DNA and genes. These V and J calls are TCRdb output, not the study's own analysis. The sample table lists about 120,000 distinct CDR3 sequences, roughly 94% of them with a count of one. In total, the top ten clones hold roughly 0.095% of the sample.

Peripheral blood CD8+ and CD4+ T cells from healthy donors, Susac syndrome patients and multiple sclerosis patients were profiled using high-throughput TCR beta sequencing. Healthy donors were included as age- and sex-matched controls. Bulk CD8+ and CD4+ T cells were purified magnetically by negative isolation, whereas CD8+ TEMRA cells were enriched by FACS. Blood was drawn into EDTA tubes, processed within 24 hours, and PBMCs were isolated by density gradient centrifugation. PBMCs intended for TCR sequencing were cryopreserved in liquid nitrogen and were subsequently thawed in a 37 degrees C water bath. A purity of at least 90% was achieved for sorted or isolated CD4+, CD8+ and CD8+ TEMRA cells.

This TCR was sampled from a human donor in good health. The sample taken for sequencing was CD4+ T cells from PBMCs. The sequence is built from TRBV9 and TRBJ2-1; TRBD1 is a weak D gene call, 6 bases matching. In nucleotides, the sequence is TGTGCCAGCAGCCTCCCAACAGGGACCAATGAGCAGTTCTTC. The translation is CASSLPTGTNEQFF. The CDR3 plus the reference TRBV9 and TRBJ2-1 genes for the other parts give the full variable domain: DSGVTQTPKHLITATGQRVTLRCSPRSGDLSVYWYQQSLDQGLQFLIQYYNGEERAKGNILERFSAQQFPDLHSELNLSSLELGDSALYFCASSLPTGTNEQFFGPGTRLTVL.